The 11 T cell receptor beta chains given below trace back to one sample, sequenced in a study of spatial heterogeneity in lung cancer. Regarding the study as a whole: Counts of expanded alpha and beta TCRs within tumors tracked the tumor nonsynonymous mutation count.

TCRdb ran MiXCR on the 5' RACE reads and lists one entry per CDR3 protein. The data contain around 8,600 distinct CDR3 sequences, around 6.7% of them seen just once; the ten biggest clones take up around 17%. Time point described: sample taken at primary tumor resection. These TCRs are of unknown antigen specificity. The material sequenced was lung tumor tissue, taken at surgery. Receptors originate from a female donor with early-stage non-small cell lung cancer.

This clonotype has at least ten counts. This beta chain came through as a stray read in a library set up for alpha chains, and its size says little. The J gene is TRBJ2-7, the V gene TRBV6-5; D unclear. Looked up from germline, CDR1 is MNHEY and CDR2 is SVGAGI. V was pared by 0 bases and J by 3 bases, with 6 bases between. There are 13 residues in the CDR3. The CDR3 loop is CASSYSNLYEQYF. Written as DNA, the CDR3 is TGTGCCAGCAGTTACTCGAACCTCTACGAGCAGTACTTC.

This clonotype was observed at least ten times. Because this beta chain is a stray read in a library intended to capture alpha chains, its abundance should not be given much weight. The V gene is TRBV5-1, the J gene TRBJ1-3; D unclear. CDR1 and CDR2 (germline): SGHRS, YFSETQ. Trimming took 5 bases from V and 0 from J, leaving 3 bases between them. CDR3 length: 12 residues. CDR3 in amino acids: CASRSSGNTIYF. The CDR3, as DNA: TGCGCCAGCAGGAGCTCTGGAAACACCATATATTTT.

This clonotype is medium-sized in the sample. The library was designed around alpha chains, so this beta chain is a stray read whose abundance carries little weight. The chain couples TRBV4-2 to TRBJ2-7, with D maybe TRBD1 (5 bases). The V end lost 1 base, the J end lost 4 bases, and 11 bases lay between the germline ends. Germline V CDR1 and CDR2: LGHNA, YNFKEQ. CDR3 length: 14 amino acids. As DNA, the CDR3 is TGTGCCAGCAGCCAAGGCCCGAAGGGGTACGAGCAGTACTTC. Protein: CASSQGPKGYEQYF.

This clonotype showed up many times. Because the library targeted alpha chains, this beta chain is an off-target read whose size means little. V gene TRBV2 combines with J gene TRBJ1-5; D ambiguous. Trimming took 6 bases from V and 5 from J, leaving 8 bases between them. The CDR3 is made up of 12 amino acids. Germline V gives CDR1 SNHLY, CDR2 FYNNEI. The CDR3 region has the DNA TGTGCCAGCAGGCAGGAGGATCAGCCCCAGCATTTT. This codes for CASRQEDQPQHF.

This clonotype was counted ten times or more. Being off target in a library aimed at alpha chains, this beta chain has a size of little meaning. For the CDR3, the DNA is TGTGCCACCAGCAGAGGTTACACTGAAAAACTGTTTTTT. This encodes CATSRGYTEKLFF. The chain is built from TRBV15 and TRBJ1-4, with no clear D. V was shortened by 1 base and J by 7 bases, with 7 bases between the two germline ends. CDR3 length: 13 residues. Germline CDR1 reads LNHNV; CDR2 reads YYDKDF (reference sequence).

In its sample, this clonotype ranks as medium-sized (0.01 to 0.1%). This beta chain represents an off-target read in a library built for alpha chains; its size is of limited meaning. Here the CDR3 DNA reads TGCAGTGCTGGACTAGCGCTGAGCTCCTACGAGCAGTACTTC. Translation: CSAGLALSSYEQYF. The rearrangement links TRBV20-1 to TRBJ2-7; 9 bases map to TRBD2. With 5 bases clipped from V and 0 bases from J, the junction kept 5 bases outside the gene matches. The length of the CDR3 is 14 residues. CDR1 and CDR2 (germline): DFQATT, SNEGSKA (reference sequence).

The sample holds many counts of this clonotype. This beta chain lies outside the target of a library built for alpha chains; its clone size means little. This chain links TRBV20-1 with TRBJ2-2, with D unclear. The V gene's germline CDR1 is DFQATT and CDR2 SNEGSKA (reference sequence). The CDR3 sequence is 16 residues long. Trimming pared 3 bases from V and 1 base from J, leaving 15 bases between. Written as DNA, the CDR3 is TGCAGTGCTAGTCTAAATCCCGCAGGGAACACCGGGGAGCTGTTTTTT. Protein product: CSASLNPAGNTGELFF.

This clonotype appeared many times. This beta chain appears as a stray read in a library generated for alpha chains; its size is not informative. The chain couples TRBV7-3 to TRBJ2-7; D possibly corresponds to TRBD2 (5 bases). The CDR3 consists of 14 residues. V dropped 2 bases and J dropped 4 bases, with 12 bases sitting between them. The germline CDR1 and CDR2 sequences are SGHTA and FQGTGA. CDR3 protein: CASSLGGAKYEQYF. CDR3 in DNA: TGTGCCAGCAGCTTAGGAGGCGCTAAGTACGAGCAGTACTTC.

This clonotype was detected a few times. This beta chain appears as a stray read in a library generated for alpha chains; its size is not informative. DNA for the CDR3: TGTGCCAGCAGTTTAGCGGAGCCCACAGATACGCAGTATTTT. Protein sequence: CASSLAEPTDTQYF. The chain has TRBV12-3 or TRBV12-4 and TRBJ2-3, with D uncertain. V was shortened by 0 bases and J by 2 bases, with 6 bases between the two germline ends. CDR3 length: 14 residues.

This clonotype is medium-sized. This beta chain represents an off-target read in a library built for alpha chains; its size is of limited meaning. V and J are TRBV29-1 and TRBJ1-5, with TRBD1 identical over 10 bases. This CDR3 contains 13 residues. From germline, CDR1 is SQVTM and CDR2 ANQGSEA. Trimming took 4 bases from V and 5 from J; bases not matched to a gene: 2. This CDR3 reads CSVGQGADQPQHF. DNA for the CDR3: TGCAGCGTTGGACAGGGGGCGGATCAGCCCCAGCATTTT.

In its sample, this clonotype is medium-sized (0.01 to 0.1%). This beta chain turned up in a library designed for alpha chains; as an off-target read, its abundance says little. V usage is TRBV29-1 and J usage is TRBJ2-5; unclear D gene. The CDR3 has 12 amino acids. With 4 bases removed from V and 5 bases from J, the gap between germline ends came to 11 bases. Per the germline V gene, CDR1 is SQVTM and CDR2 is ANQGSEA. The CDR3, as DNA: TGCAGCGTTGGATACCTAGGGGAGACCCAGTACTTC. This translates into CSVGYLGETQYF.